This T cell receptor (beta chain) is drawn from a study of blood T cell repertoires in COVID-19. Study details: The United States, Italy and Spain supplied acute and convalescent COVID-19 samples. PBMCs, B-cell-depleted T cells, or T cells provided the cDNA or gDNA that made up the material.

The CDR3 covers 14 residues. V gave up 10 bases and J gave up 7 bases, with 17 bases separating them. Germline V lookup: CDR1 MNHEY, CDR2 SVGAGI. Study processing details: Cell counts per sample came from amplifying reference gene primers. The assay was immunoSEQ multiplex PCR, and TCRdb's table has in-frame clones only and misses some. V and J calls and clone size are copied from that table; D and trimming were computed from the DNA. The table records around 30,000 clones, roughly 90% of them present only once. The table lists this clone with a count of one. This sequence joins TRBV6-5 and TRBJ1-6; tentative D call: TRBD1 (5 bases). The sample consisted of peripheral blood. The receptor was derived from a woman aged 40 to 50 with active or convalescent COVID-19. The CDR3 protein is CATSRAGKNSPLHF. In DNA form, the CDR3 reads TGTGCCACCTCCCGGGCAGGGAAGAATTCACCCCTCCACTTT.